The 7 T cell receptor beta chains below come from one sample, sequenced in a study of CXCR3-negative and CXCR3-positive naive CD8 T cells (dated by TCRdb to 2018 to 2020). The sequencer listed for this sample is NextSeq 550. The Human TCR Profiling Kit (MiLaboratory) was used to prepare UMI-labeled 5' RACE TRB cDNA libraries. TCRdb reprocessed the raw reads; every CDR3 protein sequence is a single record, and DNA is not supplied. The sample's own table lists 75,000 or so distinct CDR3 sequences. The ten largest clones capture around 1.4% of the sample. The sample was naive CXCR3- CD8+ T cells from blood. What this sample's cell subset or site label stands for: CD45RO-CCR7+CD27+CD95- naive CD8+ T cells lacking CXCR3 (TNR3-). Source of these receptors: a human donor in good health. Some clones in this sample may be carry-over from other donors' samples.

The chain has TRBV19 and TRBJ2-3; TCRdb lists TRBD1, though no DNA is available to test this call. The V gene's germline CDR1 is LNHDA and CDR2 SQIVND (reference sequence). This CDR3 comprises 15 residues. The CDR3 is CASSIDDSRTDTQYF. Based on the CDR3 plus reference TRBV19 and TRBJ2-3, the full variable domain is DGGITQSPKYLFRKEGQNVTLSCEQNLNHDAMYWYRQDPGQGLRLIYYSQIVNDFQKGDIAEGYSVSREKKESFPLTVTSAQKNPTAFYLCASSIDDSRTDTQYFGPGTRLTVL.

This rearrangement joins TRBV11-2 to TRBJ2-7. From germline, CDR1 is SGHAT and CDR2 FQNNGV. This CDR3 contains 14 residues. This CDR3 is CASSLVGEAYEQYF.

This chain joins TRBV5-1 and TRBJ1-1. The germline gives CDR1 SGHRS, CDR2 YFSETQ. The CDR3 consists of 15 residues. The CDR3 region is CASSLVAGAVTEAFF.

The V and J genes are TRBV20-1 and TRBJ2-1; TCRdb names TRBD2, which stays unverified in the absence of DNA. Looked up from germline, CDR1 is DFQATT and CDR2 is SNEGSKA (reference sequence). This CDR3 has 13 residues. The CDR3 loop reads CSALAGGENEQFF.

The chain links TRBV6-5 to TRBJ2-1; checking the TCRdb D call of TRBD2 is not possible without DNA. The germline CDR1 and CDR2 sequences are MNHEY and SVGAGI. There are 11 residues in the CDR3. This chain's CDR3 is CASIQRVEQFF.

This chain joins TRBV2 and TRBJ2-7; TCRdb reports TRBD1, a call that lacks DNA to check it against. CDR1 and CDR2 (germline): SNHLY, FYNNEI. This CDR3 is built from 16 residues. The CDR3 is CASSESDRDTDYEQYF.

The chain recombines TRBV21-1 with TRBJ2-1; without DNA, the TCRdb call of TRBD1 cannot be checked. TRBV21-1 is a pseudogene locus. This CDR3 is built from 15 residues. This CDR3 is CASSTRGSSYNEQFF.